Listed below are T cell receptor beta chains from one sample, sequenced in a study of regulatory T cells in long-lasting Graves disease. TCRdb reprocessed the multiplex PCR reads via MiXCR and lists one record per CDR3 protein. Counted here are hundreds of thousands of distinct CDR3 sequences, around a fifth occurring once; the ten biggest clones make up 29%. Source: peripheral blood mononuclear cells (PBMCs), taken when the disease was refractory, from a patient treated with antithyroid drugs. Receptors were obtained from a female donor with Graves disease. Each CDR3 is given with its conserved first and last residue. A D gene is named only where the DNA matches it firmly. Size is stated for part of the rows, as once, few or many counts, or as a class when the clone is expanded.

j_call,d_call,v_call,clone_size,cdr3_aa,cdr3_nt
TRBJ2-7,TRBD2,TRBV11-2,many,CASSLAGGGTYEQYF,TGTGCCAGCAGCTTAGCCGGGGGAGGGACCTACGAGCAGTACTTC
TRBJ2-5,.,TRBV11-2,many,CASSPHSPYQETQYF,TGTGCCAGCAGCCCGCATTCACCGTACCAAGAGACCCAGTACTTC
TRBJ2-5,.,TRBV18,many,CASSFAEETQYF,TGTGCCAGCTCCTTCGCTGAGGAGACCCAGTACTTC
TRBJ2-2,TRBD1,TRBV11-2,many,CASSLGFRGPNTGELFF,TGTGCCAGCAGCTTAGGTTTCAGGGGGCCGAACACCGGGGAGCTGTTTTTT
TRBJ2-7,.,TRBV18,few,CASSQPSLYEQYF,TGTGCCAGCTCACAACCAAGTCTCTACGAGCAGTACTTC
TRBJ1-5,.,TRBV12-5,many,CASGYGGSGNQPQHF,TGTGCTAGTGGATATGGGGGTTCGGGCAATCAGCCCCAGCATTTT
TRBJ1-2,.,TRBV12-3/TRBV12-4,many,CASSLYGGLNYGYTF,TGTGCCAGCAGTTTGTACGGGGGGCTCAACTATGGCTACACCTTC
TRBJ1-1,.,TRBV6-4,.,CASSDYKDRQNTEAFF,TGTGCCAGCAGTGACTATAAAGACAGACAGAACACTGAAGCTTTCTTT
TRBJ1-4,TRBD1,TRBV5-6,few,CASMLQGENEKLFF,TGTGCCAGCATGCTACAGGGGGAGAATGAAAAACTGTTTTTT
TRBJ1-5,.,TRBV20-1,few,CSALPETPGGQPQHF,TGCAGTGCCCTACCAGAGACCCCCGGAGGACAGCCCCAGCATTTT
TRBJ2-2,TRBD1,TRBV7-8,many,CASSSGTATGELFF,TGTGCCAGCAGCTCAGGGACAGCCACCGGGGAGCTGTTTTTT
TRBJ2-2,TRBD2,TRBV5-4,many,CASSLAKREPTGELFF,TGTGCCAGCAGCTTGGCAAAGCGGGAGCCCACCGGGGAGCTGTTTTTT
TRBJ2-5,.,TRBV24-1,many,CATSGGAGERRETQYF,TGTGCCACCAGTGGGGGGGCGGGAGAGAGGCGAGAGACCCAGTACTTC
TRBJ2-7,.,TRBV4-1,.,CASSQPTADSYEQYF,TGCGCCAGCAGCCAACCTACGGCAGATTCCTACGAGCAGTACTTC
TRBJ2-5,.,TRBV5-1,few,CASSNVPLLATQYF,TGCGCCAGCAGCAATGTGCCGCTACTAGCGACCCAGTACTTC
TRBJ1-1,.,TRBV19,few,CASRPPWGNTEAFF,TGTGCCAGTAGGCCCCCCTGGGGGAACACTGAAGCTTTCTTT
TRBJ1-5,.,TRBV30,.,CAWSRTAGGGQPQHF,TGTGCCTGGAGCCGGACGGCGGGGGGCGGTCAGCCCCAGCATTTT
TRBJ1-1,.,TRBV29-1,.,CSVERRMNTEAFF,TGCAGCGTTGAGCGGCGGATGAACACTGAAGCTTTCTTT
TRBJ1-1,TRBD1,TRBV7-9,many,CASSPTDRTEAFF,TGTGCCAGCAGCCCAACGGACAGGACTGAAGCTTTCTTT
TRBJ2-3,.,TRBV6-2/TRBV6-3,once,CASSTWRTSDTQYF,TGTGCCAGCAGTACTTGGAGGACATCAGATACGCAGTATTTT
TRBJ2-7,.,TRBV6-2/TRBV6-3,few,CASSYSTLYEQYF,TGTGCCAGCAGTTACTCGACCCTTTACGAGCAGTACTTC
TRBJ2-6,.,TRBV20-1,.,CSAREPGANVLTF,TGCAGTGCTAGAGAGCCCGGGGCCAACGTCCTGACTTTC
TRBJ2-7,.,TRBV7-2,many,CASRPSDRYEQYF,TGTGCCAGCAGACCTAGTGATCGCTACGAGCAGTACTTC
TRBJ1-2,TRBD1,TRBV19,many,CASSGQGVYYGYTF,TGTGCCAGTAGTGGACAGGGGGTGTACTATGGCTACACCTTC
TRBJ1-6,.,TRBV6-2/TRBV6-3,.,CASSLGRAALNSPLHF,TGTGCCAGCAGTTTAGGAAGAGCGGCTCTTAATTCACCCCTCCACTTT
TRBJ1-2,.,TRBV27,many,CASSPGPSGGYTF,TGTGCCAGCAGTCCGGGGCCTTCAGGTGGCTACACCTTC
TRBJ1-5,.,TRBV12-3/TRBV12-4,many,CASSQGGNSNQPQHF,TGTGCCAGCAGCCAAGGGGGGAATAGCAATCAGCCCCAGCATTTT
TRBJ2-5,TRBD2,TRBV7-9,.,CASSPLGGGRRETQYF,TGTGCCAGCAGCCCCCTTGGCGGGGGTAGGCGTGAGACCCAGTACTTC
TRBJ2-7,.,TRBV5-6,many,CASSPGTQPSYEQYF,TGTGCCAGCAGCCCCGGGACGCAACCCTCCTACGAGCAGTACTTC
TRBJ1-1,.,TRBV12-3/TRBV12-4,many,CASSMGLNTEAFF,TGTGCCAGCAGTATGGGCCTGAACACTGAAGCTTTCTTT
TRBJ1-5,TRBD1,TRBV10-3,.,CAIKDRGNNQPQHF,TGTGCCATCAAGGACAGGGGGAACAATCAGCCCCAGCATTTT
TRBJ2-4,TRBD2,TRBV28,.,CASSSPRLAGGPVGAKNIQYF,TGTGCCAGCAGTTCCCCTCGGCTAGCGGGAGGGCCGGTTGGGGCCAAAAACATTCAGTACTTC
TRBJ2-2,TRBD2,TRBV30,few,CAWSLWGRDTGELFF,TGTGCCTGGAGCCTGTGGGGGAGGGACACCGGGGAGCTGTTTTTT
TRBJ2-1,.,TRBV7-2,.,CASSFDRLNEQFF,TGTGCCAGCAGCTTCGACAGGTTAAATGAGCAGTTCTTC
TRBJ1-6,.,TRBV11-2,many,CASSLGPLRRGDSPLHF,TGTGCCAGCAGCTTAGGCCCCCTGCGTCGAGGGGATTCACCCCTCCACTTT
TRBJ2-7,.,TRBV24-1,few,CATSDPGEEQYF,TGTGCCACCAGTGATCCAGGGGAGGAGCAGTACTTC